The clone carrying this T cell receptor (beta chain) was counted between two and nine times. Its antigen is currently unknown. Described time point: newly diagnosed GD, antithyroid drugs for less than 3 months. Preparation of the TCR library used RNA extracted from PBMCs. The EDTA tubes were filled with around 9.1 milliliters of drawn peripheral blood. Arm-PCR with iRepertoire HTBI primers amplified the CDR3 regions for these TCR beta libraries. Using its own MiXCR run on the multiplex PCR reads, TCRdb lists one record per CDR3 protein. The sample includes fewer than 500,000 distinct CDR3 sequences, 15% to 20% of them seen just once. V lost 7 bases and J lost 5, with 7 bases in between. CDR3 size: 11 residues. Germline loops: CDR1 KGHDR, CDR2 SFDVKD. These data are taken from a study of regulatory T cells in long-lasting Graves disease. Study-level findings and limits: Favored usage of TRBV28, TRBJ1-2 and TRBJ2-5 was recorded in persistent disease.

This sample also appeared in a second study, on T cells in Graves' hyperthyroidism and ophthalmopathy. That work contributes: A model of 13 V-J pairs discriminated ophthalmopathy from stable hyperthyroidism.

The chain links TRBV24-1 to TRBJ1-2; D not certain. Sequencing used peripheral blood mononuclear cells (PBMCs), obtained at new diagnosis, from a patient treated with antithyroid drugs. The TCR was taken from a man in his forties or fifties with Graves disease. The DNA of the CDR3 is TGTGCCACCAGAGGCTTTTATGGCTACACCTTC. Its translation: CATRGFYGYTF.